The clone carrying this TCR beta chain was counted once. The V and J ends lost 4 bases and 2 bases, in that order; junction bases with no gene match: 10. This CDR3 comprises 16 residues. Germline lookup yields CDR1 SGHNT and CDR2 YENEEA. Original processing notes: Reference gene primer amplification gave estimated nucleated cell counts. Produced via immunoSEQ multiplex PCR; TCRdb's table is partial and in-frame only. V and J calls and clone size are copied from that table; D and trimming were computed from the DNA. Here the sample spans 100,000 or so clones, roughly 77% being singletons. The data belong to a study of blood T cell repertoires in COVID-19. Study-level background: Samples came from the United States, Italy and Spain, spanning acute and convalescent COVID-19. PBMCs, B-cell-depleted T cells, or T cells provided the cDNA or gDNA that made up the material.

This clonotype originated in a human donor in a cohort sampled during active COVID-19. V usage is TRBV11-3 and J usage is TRBJ2-7, with TRBD2 matching 8 bases. Sequenced material: peripheral blood. The CDR3 DNA is TGTGCCAGCAGCTCCCGGGGGGGGACGGGCACCTACGAGCAGTACTTC. Protein product: CASSSRGGTGTYEQYF.